Relative to its sample, the clone carrying this T cell receptor beta chain is medium-sized. Its specificity is not known. This sample was taken from a study of Graves' ophthalmopathy and Graves' hyperthyroidism. Patients were excluded if they had other autoimmune diseases or uncontrolled infections, and likewise if pregnancy or lactation applied. The starting material, roughly 9.7 ml of fresh peripheral blood, provided the PBMCs. The germline V gene encodes CDR1 SGDLS and CDR2 YYNGEE. The CDR3 covers 14 residues. Trimming removed 0 bases from V and 9 bases from J, with 10 bases in between. As the template, RNA transcripts were used to amplify TCR beta CDR3 regions. A first-round RT-PCR used HTBI primers, followed by a second-round multiplex PCR. TCRdb analysed the multiplex PCR reads with MiXCR anew, one entry per CDR3 protein. Here the sample spans 45,000 to 60,000 distinct CDR3 sequences, less than 65% being singletons.

Regarding the study as a whole: The model predicted ophthalmopathy progression with roughly 70% sensitivity and approximately 72% specificity.

This clonotype originated in an adult woman with Graves' ophthalmopathy. The specimen sequenced was peripheral blood. V and J are TRBV9 and TRBJ1-6; weak D call: TRBD1 (5 bases). The CDR3 reads CASSVDQGSSPLHF. CDR3 nucleotide sequence: TGTGCCAGCAGCGTAGACCAGGGTAGTTCACCCCTCCACTTT. Complete variable domain (other parts from reference TRBV9 and TRBJ1-6): DSGVTQTPKHLITATGQRVTLRCSPRSGDLSVYWYQQSLDQGLQFLIQYYNGEERAKGNILERFSAQQFPDLHSELNLSSLELGDSALYFCASSVDQGSSPLHFGNGTRLTVT.